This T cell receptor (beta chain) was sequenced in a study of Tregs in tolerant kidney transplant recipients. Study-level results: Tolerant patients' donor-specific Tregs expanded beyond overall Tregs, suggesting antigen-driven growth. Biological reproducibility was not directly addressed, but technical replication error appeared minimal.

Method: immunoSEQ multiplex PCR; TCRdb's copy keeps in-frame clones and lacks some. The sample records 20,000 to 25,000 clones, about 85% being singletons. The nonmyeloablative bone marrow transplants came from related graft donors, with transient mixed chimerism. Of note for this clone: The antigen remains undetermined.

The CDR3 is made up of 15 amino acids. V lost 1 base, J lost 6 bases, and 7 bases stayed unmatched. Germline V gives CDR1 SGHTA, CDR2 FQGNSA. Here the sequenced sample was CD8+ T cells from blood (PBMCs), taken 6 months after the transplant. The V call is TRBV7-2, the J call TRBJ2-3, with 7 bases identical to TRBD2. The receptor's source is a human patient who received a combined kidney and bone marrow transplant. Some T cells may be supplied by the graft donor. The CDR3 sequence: CASSLVGEGWDTQYF. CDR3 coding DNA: TGTGCCAGCAGCTTAGTAGGGGAGGGTTGGGATACGCAGTATTTT.